The 16 T cell receptor beta chains presented below share a single source sample, sequenced in a study of blood T cell repertoires in COVID-19 (dated by TCRdb to between 2020 and 2021). Library preparation was by the immunoSEQ multiplex PCR assay. TCRdb retrieved this table from immuneACCESS and kept in-frame rearrangements only. Not all clones are present; in checked studies, unresolved V genes account for under half, and no reason is known for the remainder. The sample table lists around 130,000 clones, roughly nine tenths of them with a count of one. Of the sample, around 2.3% falls within the top ten clones. The sample taken for sequencing was peripheral blood. These receptors all come from a human donor with COVID-19, enrolled during active disease. The donor label of this sample is uncertain.

The chain carries TRBV2 and TRBJ2-5; maybe TRBD2 (7 bases). The CDR3 is 14 residues long. With 6 bases removed from V and 7 bases from J, the gap between germline ends came to 18 bases. Germline lookup yields CDR1 SNHLY and CDR2 FYNNEI. The CDR3 sequence: CASRTGGPVGTQYF. In DNA form, the CDR3 reads TGTGCCAGCAGGACGGGGGGCCCCGTTGGGACCCAGTACTTC.

CDR3 loop: CATSRNRGPSSYEQYF. Here the CDR3 DNA reads TGTGCCACCAGCAGAAACAGGGGGCCAAGCTCCTACGAGCAGTACTTC. V usage is TRBV15 and J usage is TRBJ2-7; TRBD1 matches at 9 bases. Trimming took 2 bases from V and 0 from J; bases not matched to a gene: 5. Per germline, CDR1 LNHNV and CDR2 YYDKDF (reference sequence). The CDR3 has 16 residues.

In this sample, this clone turned up once. The chain links TRBV6-7 to TRBJ2-1, with 9 bases aligning to TRBD2. TRBV6-7 is an open reading frame, and its role is uncertain. V shed 11 bases and J 7 bases; nucleotides not matched to a gene: 12. The CDR3 extends over 14 amino acids. The CDR3 spells CAGSFPSGGNEQFF. The DNA for the CDR3 is TGTGCCGGTTCTTTCCCGAGCGGGGGGAATGAGCAGTTCTTC.

Only one count was recorded for this clone. The chain carries TRBV10-3 and TRBJ1-6; no reliable D call. CDR3 size: 13 residues. Germline loops: CDR1 ENHRY, CDR2 SYGVKD. V was pared by 6 bases and J by 11 bases, with 14 bases between. In DNA, the CDR3 is TGTGCCATCAGAGGGCCCTCCGGGGCACCCCTCCACTTT. As protein: CAIRGPSGAPLHF.

V usage is TRBV7-9 and J usage is TRBJ2-6; TRBD1 aligns across 7 bases. The CDR3 totals 17 residues. Unmatched junction bases numbered 3, after V lost 1 base and J lost 0 bases. CDR1 and CDR2 from the germline V gene are SEHNR and FQNEAQ (reference sequence). The CDR3 nucleotides read TGTGCCAGCAGCTTAGTGCAGGGGGACTCTGGGGCCAACGTCCTGACTTTC. It encodes CASSLVQGDSGANVLTF.

This chain uses TRBV6-5 with TRBJ1-5; 8 positions agree with TRBD1. Looked up from germline, CDR1 is MNHEY and CDR2 is SVGAGI. V trimming: 6 bases; J trimming: 7 bases; junction bases outside the gene matches: 8. The CDR3 contains 14 residues. The CDR3 bases are TGTGCCAGCAGGGTATCAGGGGGCGAACAGCCCCAGCATTTT. Its translation: CASRVSGGEQPQHF.

This chain connects TRBV6-5 to TRBJ1-2; 10 nucleotides line up with TRBD1. The V gene end was trimmed by 2 bases and the J gene end by 7 bases; junction bases not matched to a gene: 4. Germline loops: CDR1 MNHEY, CDR2 SVGAGI. The CDR3 consists of 14 residues. The CDR3 is CASSYGTGVGGYTF. Written as DNA, the CDR3 is TGTGCCAGCAGTTACGGGACAGGGGTGGGTGGCTACACCTTC.

The chain links TRBV11-2 to TRBJ1-2; 7 positions match TRBD1. The V gene's germline CDR1 is SGHAT and CDR2 FQNNGV. The CDR3 is made up of 14 amino acids. V trimming: 8 bases; J trimming: 2 bases; junction bases outside the gene matches: 8. The chain's CDR3 is CASLPIQGNYGYTF. The CDR3 nucleotides read TGTGCCAGCTTGCCTATACAGGGGAACTATGGCTACACCTTC.

The gene calls are TRBV19 and TRBJ2-3, with D unresolved. Germline-derived CDR1 and CDR2 are LNHDA and SQIVND (reference sequence). The length of the CDR3 is 14 residues. Trimming took 3 bases from V and 3 from J, leaving 10 bases between them. The CDR3 nucleotides are TGTGCCAGTAGTATCAATGGCATGACAGATACGCAGTATTTT. Translation gives CASSINGMTDTQYF.

The rearrangement joins TRBV25-1 to TRBJ1-1, with D possibly matching TRBD1 (5 bases). Trimming left V 2 bases short and J 1 base short, with 20 bases between. The CDR3 runs to 18 residues. Germline values: CDR1 MGHDK, CDR2 SYGVNS. CDR3: CASSEGPLVGQGNTEAFF. The CDR3 region has the DNA TGTGCCAGCAGTGAAGGCCCCCTCGTTGGGCAGGGGAACACTGAAGCTTTCTTT.

The chain couples TRBV3-1 (or the pseudogene TRBV3-2) to TRBJ1-2, with 7 bases fitting TRBD1. After removal of 3 bases from V and 9 bases from J, the junction contained 1 base not matched to a gene. This CDR3 contains 11 residues. The germline CDR1 and CDR2 sequences are LGHDT and YNNKEL (reference sequence). DNA of the CDR3: TGTGCCAGCAGCCAGACAGGGAGCTACACCTTC. Its translation: CASSQTGSYTF.

The chain links TRBV5-5 to TRBJ2-3; D is possibly TRBD2 (6 bases). With 4 bases removed from V and 4 bases from J, the gap between germline ends came to 19 bases. The CDR3 sequence is 16 residues long. CDR1 is SGHKS, CDR2 YYEKEE, per germline (reference sequence). The CDR3 loop is CASSNLARGGADTQYF. CDR3 nucleotides: TGTGCCAGCAGCAATCTAGCGCGTGGTGGGGCAGATACGCAGTATTTT.

The chain combines TRBV10-3 with TRBJ1-1; D unclear. The germline V gene has CDR1 ENHRY and CDR2 SYGVKD. The CDR3 has 12 amino acids. V lost 6 bases and J 0 bases, leaving 5 bases between the germline ends. CDR3 nucleotides: TGTGCCATCAGACACCTGAACACTGAAGCTTTCTTT. This translates into CAIRHLNTEAFF.

This chain connects TRBV6-5 to TRBJ2-1, with D possibly TRBD2 on 5 matching bases. Looked up from germline, CDR1 is MNHEY and CDR2 is SVGAGI. V lost 6 bases and J 4 bases, leaving 13 bases between the germline ends. This CDR3 spans 14 amino acids. For the CDR3, the DNA is TGTGCCAGCAGCCCCCCGGGGTCATACAATGAGCAGTTCTTC. As protein: CASSPPGSYNEQFF.

The rearrangement uses TRBV6-5 and TRBJ1-1, with 10 positions matching TRBD1. Trimming at V came to 1 base and at J to 5 bases, leaving 1 base not matched to a gene. Germline V gives CDR1 MNHEY, CDR2 SVGAGI. The CDR3 totals 14 residues. CDR3: CASSYWTGGTEAFF. Here the CDR3 DNA reads TGTGCCAGCAGTTACTGGACAGGGGGAACTGAAGCTTTCTTT.

The DNA for the CDR3 is TGCGCCAGCAGCCAAGGACGACAAAATAACTATGGCTACACCTTC. This translates into CASSQGRQNNYGYTF. The V gene is TRBV4-1, the J gene TRBJ1-2; D gene unclear. The CDR3 length is 15 residues. The germline V and J ends were trimmed by 1 base and 1 base, with 10 bases remaining between them. Germline lookup yields CDR1 MGHRA and CDR2 YSYEKL.